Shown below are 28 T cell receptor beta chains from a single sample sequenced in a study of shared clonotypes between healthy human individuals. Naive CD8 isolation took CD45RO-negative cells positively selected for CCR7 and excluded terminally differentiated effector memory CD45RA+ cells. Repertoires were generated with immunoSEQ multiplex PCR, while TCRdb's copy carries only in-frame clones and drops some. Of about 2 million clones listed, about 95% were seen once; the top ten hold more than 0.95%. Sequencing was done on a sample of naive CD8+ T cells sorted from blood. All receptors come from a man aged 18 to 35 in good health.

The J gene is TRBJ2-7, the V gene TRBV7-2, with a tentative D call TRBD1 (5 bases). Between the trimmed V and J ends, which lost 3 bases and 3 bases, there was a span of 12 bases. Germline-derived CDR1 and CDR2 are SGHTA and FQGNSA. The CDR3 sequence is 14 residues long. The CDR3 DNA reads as TGTGCCAGCAGCTTGGTGAGCAGGGTCTACGAGCAGTACTTC. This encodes CASSLVSRVYEQYF.

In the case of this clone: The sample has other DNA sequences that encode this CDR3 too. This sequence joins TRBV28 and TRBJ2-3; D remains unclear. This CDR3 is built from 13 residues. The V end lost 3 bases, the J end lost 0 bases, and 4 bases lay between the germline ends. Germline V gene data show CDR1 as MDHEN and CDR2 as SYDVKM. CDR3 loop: CASSFASTDTQYF. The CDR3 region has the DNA TGTGCCAGCAGTTTCGCGAGCACAGATACGCAGTATTTT.

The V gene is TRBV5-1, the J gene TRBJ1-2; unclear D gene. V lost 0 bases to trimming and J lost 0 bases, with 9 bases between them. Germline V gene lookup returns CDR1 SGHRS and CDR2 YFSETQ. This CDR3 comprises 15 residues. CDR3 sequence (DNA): TGCGCCAGCAGCTTGGGTCAGATGACTAACTATGGCTACACCTTC. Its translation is CASSLGQMTNYGYTF. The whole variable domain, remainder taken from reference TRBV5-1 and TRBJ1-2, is KAGVTQTPRYLIKTRGQQVTLSCSPISGHRSVSWYQQTPGQGLQFLFEYFSETQRNKGNFPGRFSGRQFSNSRSEMNVSTLELGDSALYLCASSLGQMTNYGYTFGSGTRLTVV.

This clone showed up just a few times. In DNA form, the CDR3 reads TGTGCCAGCAGCCAACTAGCGGGGGCGAACACCGGGGAGCTGTTTTTT. Amino acids: CASSQLAGANTGELFF. The chain joins TRBV6-6 to TRBJ2-2; 11 nucleotides line up with TRBD2. V lost 6 bases and J lost 0; bases outside the gene matches: 3. In germline, CDR1 is MNHNY, CDR2 SVGAGI (reference sequence). This CDR3 has 16 residues.

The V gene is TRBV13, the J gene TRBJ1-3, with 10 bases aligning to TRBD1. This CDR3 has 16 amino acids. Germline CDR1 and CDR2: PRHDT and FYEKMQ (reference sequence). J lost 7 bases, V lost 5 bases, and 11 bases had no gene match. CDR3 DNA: TGTGCCAGCAGCCCAACCGGGACAGGGGATAGGAACACCATATATTTT. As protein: CASSPTGTGDRNTIYF.

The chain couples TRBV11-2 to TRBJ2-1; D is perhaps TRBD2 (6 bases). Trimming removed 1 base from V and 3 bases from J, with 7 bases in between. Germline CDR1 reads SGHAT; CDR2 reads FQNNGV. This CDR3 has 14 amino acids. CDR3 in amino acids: CASSLAGDYNEQFF. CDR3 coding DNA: TGTGCCAGCAGCTTAGCGGGGGACTACAATGAGCAGTTCTTC.

This CDR3 is CASSHHEGGYTEAFF. The DNA of the CDR3 is TGCGCCAGCAGCCATCACGAGGGAGGATACACTGAAGCTTTCTTT. The chain couples TRBV4-3 to TRBJ1-1; D gene ambiguous. V lost 3 bases to trimming and J lost 3 bases, with 14 bases between them. The V gene's germline CDR1 is LGHNA and CDR2 YSLEER. The CDR3 consists of 15 residues.

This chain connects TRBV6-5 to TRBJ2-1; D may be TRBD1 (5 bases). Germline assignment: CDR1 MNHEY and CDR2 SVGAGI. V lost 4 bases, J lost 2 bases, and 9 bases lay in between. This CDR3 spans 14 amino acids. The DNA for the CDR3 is TGTGCCAGCAGTTCGTCGACAGCCTACAATGAGCAGTTCTTC. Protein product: CASSSSTAYNEQFF.

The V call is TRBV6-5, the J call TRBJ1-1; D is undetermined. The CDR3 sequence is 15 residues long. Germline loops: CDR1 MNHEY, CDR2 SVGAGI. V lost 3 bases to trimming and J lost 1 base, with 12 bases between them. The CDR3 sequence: CASSYRRAANTEAFF. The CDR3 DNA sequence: TGTGCCAGCAGTTATCGAAGAGCAGCGAACACTGAAGCTTTCTTT.

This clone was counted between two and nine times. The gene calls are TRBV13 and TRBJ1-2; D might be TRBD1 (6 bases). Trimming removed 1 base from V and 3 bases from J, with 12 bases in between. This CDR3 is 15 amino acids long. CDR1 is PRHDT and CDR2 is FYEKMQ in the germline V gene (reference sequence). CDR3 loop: CASSLVKQGDYGYTF. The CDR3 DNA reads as TGTGCCAGCAGCTTAGTAAAACAGGGAGACTATGGCTACACCTTC.

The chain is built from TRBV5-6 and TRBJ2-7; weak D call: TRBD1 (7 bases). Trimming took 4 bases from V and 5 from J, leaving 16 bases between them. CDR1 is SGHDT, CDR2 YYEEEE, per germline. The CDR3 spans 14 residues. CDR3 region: CASSPAGGYDEQYF. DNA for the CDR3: TGTGCCAGCAGCCCTGCAGGGGGGTACGACGAGCAGTACTTC.

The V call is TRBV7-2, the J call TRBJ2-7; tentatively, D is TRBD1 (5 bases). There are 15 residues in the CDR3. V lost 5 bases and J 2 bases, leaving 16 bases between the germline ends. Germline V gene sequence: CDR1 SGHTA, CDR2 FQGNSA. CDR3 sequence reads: CASSPRAGLAYEQYF. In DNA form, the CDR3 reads TGTGCCAGCAGCCCTCGGGCAGGGCTGGCCTACGAGCAGTACTTC.

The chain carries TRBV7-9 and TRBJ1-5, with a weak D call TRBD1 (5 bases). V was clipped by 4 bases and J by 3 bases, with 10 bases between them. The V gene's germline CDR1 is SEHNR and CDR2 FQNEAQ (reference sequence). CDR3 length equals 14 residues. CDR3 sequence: CASSSTGINQPQHF. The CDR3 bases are TGTGCCAGCAGCTCAACAGGAATCAATCAGCCCCAGCATTTT.

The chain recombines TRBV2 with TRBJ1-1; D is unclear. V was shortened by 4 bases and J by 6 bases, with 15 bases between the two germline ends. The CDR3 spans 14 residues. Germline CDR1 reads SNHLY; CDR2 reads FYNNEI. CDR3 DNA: TGTGCCAGCAGTGTTGGGTATGATAGACCTGAAGCTTTCTTT. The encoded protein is CASSVGYDRPEAFF. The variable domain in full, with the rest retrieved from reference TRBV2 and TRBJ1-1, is EPEVTQTPSHQVTQMGQEVILRCVPISNHLYFYWYRQILGQKVEFLVSFYNNEISEKSEIFDDQFSVERPDGSNFTLKIRSTKLEDSAMYFCASSVGYDRPEAFFGQGTRLTVV.

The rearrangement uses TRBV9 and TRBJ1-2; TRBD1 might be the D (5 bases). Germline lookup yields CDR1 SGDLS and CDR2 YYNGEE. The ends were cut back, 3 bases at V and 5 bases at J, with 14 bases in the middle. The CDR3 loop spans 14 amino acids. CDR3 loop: CASSATGTDYGYTF. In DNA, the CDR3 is TGTGCCAGCAGCGCCACCGGGACGGATTATGGCTACACCTTC.

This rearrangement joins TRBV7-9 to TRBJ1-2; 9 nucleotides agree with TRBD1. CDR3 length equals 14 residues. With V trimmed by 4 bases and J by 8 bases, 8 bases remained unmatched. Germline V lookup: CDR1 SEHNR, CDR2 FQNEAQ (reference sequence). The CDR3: CASSSFGQGPGYTF. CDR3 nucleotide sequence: TGTGCCAGCAGCTCCTTTGGACAGGGGCCAGGCTACACCTTC.

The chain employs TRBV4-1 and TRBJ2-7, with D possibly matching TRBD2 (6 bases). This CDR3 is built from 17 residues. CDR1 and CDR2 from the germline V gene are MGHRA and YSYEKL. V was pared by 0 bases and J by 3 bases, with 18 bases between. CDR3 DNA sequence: TGCGCCAGCAGCCAAGAAGTAGGAGGAGGAGGGGTCTACGAGCAGTACTTC. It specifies CASSQEVGGGGVYEQYF.

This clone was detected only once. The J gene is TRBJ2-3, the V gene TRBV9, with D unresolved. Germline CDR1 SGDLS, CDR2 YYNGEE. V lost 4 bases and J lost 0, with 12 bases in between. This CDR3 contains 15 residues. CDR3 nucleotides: TGTGCCAGCAGCCCCCGCGTAGCCAGCACAGATACGCAGTATTTT. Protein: CASSPRVASTDTQYF.

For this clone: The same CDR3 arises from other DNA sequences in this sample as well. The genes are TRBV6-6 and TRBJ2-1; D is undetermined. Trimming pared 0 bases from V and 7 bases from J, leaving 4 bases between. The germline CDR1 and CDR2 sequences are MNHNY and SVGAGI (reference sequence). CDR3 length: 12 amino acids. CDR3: CASSYSGNEQFF. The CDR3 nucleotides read TGTGCCAGCAGTTACTCTGGGAATGAGCAGTTCTTC.

CDR3: CASSQGQGMQTDTQYF. CDR3 DNA: TGCGCCAGCAGCCAAGGACAGGGAATGCAGACAGATACGCAGTATTTT. This chain connects TRBV4-1 to TRBJ2-3; 7 bases match TRBD1. The V and J ends lost 1 base and 3 bases, in that order; junction bases with no gene match: 7. The CDR3 covers 16 residues. Germline V CDR1 and CDR2: MGHRA, YSYEKL.

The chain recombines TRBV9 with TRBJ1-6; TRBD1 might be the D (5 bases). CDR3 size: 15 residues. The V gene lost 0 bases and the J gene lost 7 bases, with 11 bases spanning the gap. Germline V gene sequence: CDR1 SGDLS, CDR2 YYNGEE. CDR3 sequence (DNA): TGTGCCAGCAGCGTAGAGGGAGGGGAGAATTCACCCCTCCACTTT. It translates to CASSVEGGENSPLHF.

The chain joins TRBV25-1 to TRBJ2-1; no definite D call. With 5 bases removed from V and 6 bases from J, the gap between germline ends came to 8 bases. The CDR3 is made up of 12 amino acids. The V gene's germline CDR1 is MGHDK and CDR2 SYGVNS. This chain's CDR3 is CASSPGSNEQFF. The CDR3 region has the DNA TGTGCCAGCAGTCCCGGTTCCAATGAGCAGTTCTTC. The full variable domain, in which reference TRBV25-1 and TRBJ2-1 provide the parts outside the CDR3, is EADIYQTPRYLVIGTGKKITLECSQTMGHDKMYWYQQDPGMELHLIHYSYGVNSTEKGDLSSESTVSRIRTEHFPLTLESARPSHTSQYLCASSPGSNEQFFGPGTRLTVL.

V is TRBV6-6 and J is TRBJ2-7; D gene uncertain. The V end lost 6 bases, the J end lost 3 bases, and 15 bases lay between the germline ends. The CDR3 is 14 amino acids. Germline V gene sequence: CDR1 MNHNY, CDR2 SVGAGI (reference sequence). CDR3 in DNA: TGTGCCAGCAGCCCCGATTCCACATACTACGAGCAGTACTTC. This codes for CASSPDSTYYEQYF.

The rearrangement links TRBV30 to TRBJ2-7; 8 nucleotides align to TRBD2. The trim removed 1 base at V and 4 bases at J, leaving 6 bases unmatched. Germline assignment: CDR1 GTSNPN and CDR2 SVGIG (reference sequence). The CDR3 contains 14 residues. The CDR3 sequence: CAWSARGGVYEQYF. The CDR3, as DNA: TGTGCCTGGAGTGCCCGGGGGGGAGTTTACGAGCAGTACTTC.

CDR3 coding DNA: TGTGCCAGCAGCCCCCGGGTCGTTTCAGGGTATTTTGGAGCTTTCTTT. Translating it yields CASSPRVVSGYFGAFF. The V and J genes are TRBV13 and TRBJ1-1; perhaps TRBD1 as D (5 bases). The V end lost 5 bases, the J end lost 10 bases, and 26 bases lay between the germline ends. Germline V gives CDR1 PRHDT, CDR2 FYEKMQ (reference sequence). The CDR3 runs to 16 residues.

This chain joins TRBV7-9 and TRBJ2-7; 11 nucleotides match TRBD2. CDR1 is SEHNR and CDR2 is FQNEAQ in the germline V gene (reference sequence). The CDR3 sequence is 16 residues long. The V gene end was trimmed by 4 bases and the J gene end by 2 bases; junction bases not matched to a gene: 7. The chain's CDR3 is CASSSLAGGTAYEQYF. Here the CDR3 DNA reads TGTGCCAGCAGCTCCTTAGCGGGAGGGACCGCCTACGAGCAGTACTTC.

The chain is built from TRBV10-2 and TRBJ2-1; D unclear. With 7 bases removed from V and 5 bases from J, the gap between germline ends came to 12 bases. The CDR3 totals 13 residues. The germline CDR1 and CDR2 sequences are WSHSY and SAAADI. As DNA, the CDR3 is TGCGCCAGCACGATTAGCCCAAACAATGAGCAGTTCTTC. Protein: CASTISPNNEQFF.

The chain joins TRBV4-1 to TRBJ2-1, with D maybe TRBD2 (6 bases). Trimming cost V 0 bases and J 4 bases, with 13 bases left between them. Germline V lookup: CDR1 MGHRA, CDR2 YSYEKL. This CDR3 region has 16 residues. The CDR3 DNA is TGCGCCAGCAGCCAAGATCCACTAGCAGATTACAATGAGCAGTTCTTC. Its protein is CASSQDPLADYNEQFF.